This T cell receptor beta chain was recovered during a study of metastatic and nonmetastatic thyroid tumors (TCRdb year 2020). Broadly, across the study: The researchers compared repertoires between peripheral blood samples and tumor or nodule tissue samples from patients with malignant or benign thyroid disease.

None of the patients had been given any treatment before thyroid surgery. Patient clinical samples collected from about 2011 to 2019 were retrospectively analysed using T-cell receptor beta sequencing. The table lists this clone with many counts. Its antigen remains undetermined. It has no much larger one-base neighbor in the sample; base qualities were not kept. The same CDR3 also results from other DNA sequences found in this sample. Study-wide findings and limitations: TCR beta diversity was reported as significantly higher in malignant tumors than in benign nodules, in both blood and tumor samples.

The library was obtained by PCR. Sequencing was carried out with an Illumina HiSeq 4000. The TCR beta-chain CDR3 region of each patient was profiled by high-throughput sequencing. The study's processing was this. Drawing on CDR3 differences between clinicopathological groups, the researchers built a classifier meant to tell apart patients with distant-metastatic papillary thyroid cancer. The Shannon index was used to measure repertoire diversity, and the Morisita-Horn index was used to measure how similar tumor and blood repertoires were. Using fastp trimming at Q25 and MiXCR clonotype assembly, TCRdb reanalyzed the public sequencing data and kept in-frame beta chains. These V and J calls originate from TCRdb's pipeline instead of the authors' own analysis. This sample has about 21,000 clones in its table, and around 18% of those were observed once. Clones ranked in the top ten supply under 25% of the sample.

The source of this sequence is a male donor with papillary thyroid cancer or a benign thyroid nodule (not recorded which). Some clones in this sample may be carry-over from other donors' samples. The sequencing sample was made of blood.

The bases read TGTGCCATCAGCAATGACAGGCAAAAAGACTACAATGAGCAGTTCTTC. Protein translation: CAISNDRQKDYNEQFF. This chain is built from TRBV10-3 and TRBJ2-1; the D region possibly corresponds to TRBD1 (6 bases align). Looking up the germline V gene yields CDR1 ENHRY and CDR2 SYGVKD. Spanning cysteine to phenylalanine, the CDR3 consists of 16 amino acids. Only the CDR3 portion is preserved as DNA: 48 bases, with reading frame beginning at the first base. V was cut back by 6 bases and J by 3 bases, leaving a gap of 18 bases between them.